These T cell receptor beta chains were read from a single sample in a study of blood T cell repertoires in COVID-19. Clones were read by immunoSEQ multiplex PCR, and TCRdb kept only the in-frame ones, dropping some. Of fewer than 95,000 clones in the sample, 80% to 95% were seen once. The specimen was peripheral blood. These receptor sequences come from a woman of 80 years or more with acute or convalescent COVID-19. The conserved cysteine and the conserved F or W are not part of the CDR3 here. The order of the fields is J gene, V gene, CDR3 protein.

j_call: TRBJ1-2
v_call: TRBV7-2
cdr3_aa: ASSSRQTYT

j_call: TRBJ2-2
v_call: TRBV3-1/TRBV3-2
cdr3_aa: ASSPDTGGLF

j_call: TRBJ2-7
v_call: TRBV29-1
cdr3_aa: SVEGGSGGSYEQY

j_call: TRBJ1-2
v_call: TRBV6-5
cdr3_aa: ASRKTENYGYT

j_call: TRBJ1-3
v_call: TRBV11-2
cdr3_aa: ASSAQQGSGNTIY

j_call: TRBJ2-1
v_call: TRBV25-1
cdr3_aa: ASSDGQGVRNEQF

j_call: TRBJ1-5
v_call: TRBV5-4
cdr3_aa: AFRDRDLNQPQH

j_call: TRBJ2-2
v_call: TRBV12-5
cdr3_aa: ASGFSASGGYTGELF

j_call: TRBJ2-3
v_call: TRBV28
cdr3_aa: ASSHTVGLDSDTQY

j_call: TRBJ1-1
v_call: TRBV7-3
cdr3_aa: ASSSGAYTEAF

j_call: TRBJ1-2
v_call: TRBV7-9
cdr3_aa: ASSLGGLILGNYGYT

j_call: TRBJ1-1
v_call: TRBV18
cdr3_aa: ASSQTGAEAF

j_call: TRBJ1-2
v_call: TRBV10-3
cdr3_aa: AISESPPGGGYGYT

j_call: TRBJ2-7
v_call: TRBV6-6
cdr3_aa: ASSKGAAEQY

j_call: TRBJ2-7
v_call: TRBV2
cdr3_aa: ASEGSGAGEQY

j_call: TRBJ2-7
v_call: TRBV7-6
cdr3_aa: ASSTGLGVGYEQY

j_call: TRBJ2-5
v_call: TRBV14
cdr3_aa: ASRYQGAGETQY

j_call: TRBJ1-2
v_call: TRBV3-1/TRBV3-2
cdr3_aa: ASSQDWDRRTPGT

j_call: TRBJ1-1
v_call: TRBV27
cdr3_aa: ASSLRGSTEAF

j_call: TRBJ2-5
v_call: TRBV7-9
cdr3_aa: ASRGLGETQY

j_call: TRBJ2-3
v_call: TRBV2
cdr3_aa: ASSEGGRIADTQY

j_call: TRBJ1-5
v_call: TRBV6-1
cdr3_aa: ASSETPGGVIDQPQH

j_call: TRBJ1-4
v_call: TRBV7-3
cdr3_aa: ASSPTGRANEKLF

j_call: TRBJ2-2
v_call: TRBV9
cdr3_aa: ASSSRGVDTGELF

j_call: TRBJ1-5
v_call: TRBV7-8
cdr3_aa: ASSAETDRGNQPQH

j_call: TRBJ2-3
v_call: TRBV19
cdr3_aa: ASSIEAHTDTQY

j_call: TRBJ2-3
v_call: TRBV29-1
cdr3_aa: SVSTSDPTDTQY

j_call: TRBJ1-5
v_call: TRBV25-1
cdr3_aa: ASSATGNQPQH

j_call: TRBJ1-6
v_call: TRBV19
cdr3_aa: ASNVGQGNSPLH

j_call: TRBJ2-5
v_call: TRBV11-2
cdr3_aa: ASSLGDTRGYSQY

j_call: TRBJ1-5
v_call: TRBV3-1/TRBV3-2
cdr3_aa: ASSLADNQPQH

j_call: TRBJ2-7
v_call: TRBV13
cdr3_aa: ASSLGRDRGSYEQY

j_call: TRBJ1-2
v_call: TRBV14
cdr3_aa: ASSQSRGLGYGYT

j_call: TRBJ2-7
v_call: TRBV6-2/TRBV6-3
cdr3_aa: ASSFSPREGQY

j_call: TRBJ2-1
v_call: TRBV19
cdr3_aa: ASSIGTSGRVYNEQF

j_call: TRBJ2-2
v_call: TRBV9
cdr3_aa: ASSVGRGGYTGELF

j_call: TRBJ1-5
v_call: TRBV12-3/TRBV12-4
cdr3_aa: ASTGQQSQPQH

j_call: TRBJ2-7
v_call: TRBV5-1
cdr3_aa: ASSSGTGTYEQY

j_call: TRBJ2-7
v_call: TRBV2
cdr3_aa: ASSVSAYEQY

j_call: TRBJ2-1
v_call: TRBV30
cdr3_aa: AWRLRGLNEQF

j_call: TRBJ2-3
v_call: TRBV4-3
cdr3_aa: ASSQQRGLTDTQY

j_call: TRBJ1-5
v_call: TRBV6-5
cdr3_aa: ASRRDSSNQPQH

j_call: TRBJ1-1
v_call: TRBV6-5
cdr3_aa: ATSQAGYGTEAF

j_call: TRBJ1-2
v_call: TRBV2
cdr3_aa: ASTRGEAGYT

j_call: TRBJ2-7
v_call: TRBV5-1
cdr3_aa: ASSLAASGIPYEQY

j_call: TRBJ2-1
v_call: TRBV6-5
cdr3_aa: ASKRPGGDNEQF

j_call: TRBJ2-2
v_call: TRBV15
cdr3_aa: ATSRKQGTGELF